This T cell receptor (beta chain) was retrieved from a study of blood T cell repertoires in COVID-19. Whole-study context: In each case, the material was cDNA or gDNA derived from T cells, B-cell-depleted T cells, or PBMCs.

The CDR3 has 13 amino acids. V lost 4 bases and J lost 2, with 8 bases in between. CDR1 and CDR2 (germline): ENHRY, SYGVKD. Individuals aged about 18 to 89 years were recruited from 24 US areas. Researchers sorted participants into cohorts using their self-reported clinical history. In the source study's methods: Counts of nucleated cells, estimated from reference gene primer amplification, were obtained. Method: immunoSEQ multiplex PCR; TCRdb's copy keeps in-frame clones and lacks some. Clonal size and the V and J genes are those of that table, whereas D and trimming came from the DNA. The profile shows 310,000 or so clones, about nine tenths of them singletons.

The specimen was PBMCs or T cells enriched from blood (not recorded which). This TCR came from a woman aged 18-29 years who had recovered from COVID-19. This sequence joins TRBV10-3 and TRBJ1-2; possible D gene TRBD1, 6 bases. CDR3 coding DNA: TGTGCCATCAGTGGGACAGTAAACTATGGCTACACCTTC. Translating it yields CAISGTVNYGYTF.